The 8 T cell receptor beta chains presented below share a single source sample, sequenced in a study of T-cell memory formation after mild COVID-19. TCRdb itself ran the 5' RACE reads through MiXCR, one entry per CDR3 protein. The sample has 150,000 or so distinct CDR3 sequences, 31% seen once. What was sequenced was PBMCs or a T cell subset sorted from them (not recorded which). These TCRs come from an adult woman who had mild COVID-19 (a few samples of this study predate the infection). Cell type and time point are not known.

V and J are TRBV24-1 and TRBJ2-1; D is possibly TRBD1 (6 bases). Germline CDR1 and CDR2: KGHDR and SFDVKD. Trimming shortened V by 1 base and J by 8 bases, and 14 bases separated the two germline ends. CDR3 length: 15 residues. The DNA of the CDR3 is TGTGCCACCAGTGATTTTATAGGGGGTCTCTATGAGCAGTTCTTC. Its protein is CATSDFIGGLYEQFF.

The gene calls are TRBV7-6 and TRBJ2-7; D could derive from TRBD1 or TRBD2 (5 bases each). The CDR3 spans 13 residues. In germline, CDR1 is SGHVS, CDR2 FNYEAQ. V was clipped by 5 bases and J by 8 bases, with 16 bases between them. The CDR3 loop reads CASSPRDAGQQYF. In DNA form, the CDR3 reads TGTGCCAGCAGCCCCCGGGACGCAGGACAGCAGTACTTC.

The chain carries TRBV6-6 and TRBJ1-2; the D gene is possibly TRBD1 (5 bases). The V and J ends lost 5 bases and 6 bases respectively, with 22 bases between them. This CDR3 contains 16 residues. Germline CDR1 MNHNY, CDR2 SVGAGI (reference sequence). CDR3 sequence: CASSLPGAGRENGYTF. The CDR3, as DNA: TGTGCCAGCAGTCTACCCGGGGCCGGCAGGGAGAATGGCTACACCTTC.

This chain joins TRBV7-2 and TRBJ1-6; tentative D call: TRBD1 (5 bases). V lost 5 bases and J lost 6, with 14 bases in between. This CDR3 is built from 15 residues. Per the germline V gene, CDR1 is SGHTA and CDR2 is FQGNSA. CDR3 nucleotides: TGTGCCAGCAGCGGGGGACCGGGCCGTAATTCACCCCTCCACTTT. Translated, it gives CASSGGPGRNSPLHF.

V usage is TRBV6-5 and J usage is TRBJ1-2; D is unresolved. CDR1 is MNHEY, CDR2 SVGAGI, per germline. The CDR3 is made up of 13 amino acids. V was clipped by 8 bases and J by 8 bases, with 18 bases between them. CDR3 bases: TGTGCCAGCGGAACGACGGAGCTCCGGGGCTACACCTTC. It translates to CASGTTELRGYTF.

This CDR3 is CASSSLAGEDTQYF. CDR3 DNA sequence: TGTGCCAGCAGCAGCCTAGCGGGGGAAGATACGCAGTATTTT. This chain uses TRBV7-2 with TRBJ2-3; 10 bases map to TRBD2. CDR3 length equals 14 residues. The junction had 4 bases not matched to a gene; V was cut back by 5 bases and J by 5 bases. Germline-derived CDR1 and CDR2 are SGHTA and FQGNSA.

V and J are TRBV29-1 and TRBJ1-1, with 9 bases that match TRBD1. Trimming cost V 1 base and J 3 bases; bases outside gene matches: 9. The V gene's germline CDR1 is SQVTM and CDR2 ANQGSEA. CDR3 length equals 16 residues. CDR3 sequence (DNA): TGCAGCGTTGAAGTTTGGGGGACAGGGCCTTACACTGAAGCTTTCTTT. Protein product: CSVEVWGTGPYTEAFF.

The chain combines TRBV19 with TRBJ2-1, with D tentatively TRBD1 or TRBD2 (6 bases each). The V end lost 5 bases, the J end lost 0 bases, and 11 bases lay between the germline ends. The CDR3 is 15 amino acids. Per the germline V gene, CDR1 is LNHDA and CDR2 is SQIVND (reference sequence). The CDR3 reads CASSLGGYSYNEQFF. The DNA of the CDR3 is TGTGCCAGTAGTTTGGGGGGCTACTCCTACAATGAGCAGTTCTTC.